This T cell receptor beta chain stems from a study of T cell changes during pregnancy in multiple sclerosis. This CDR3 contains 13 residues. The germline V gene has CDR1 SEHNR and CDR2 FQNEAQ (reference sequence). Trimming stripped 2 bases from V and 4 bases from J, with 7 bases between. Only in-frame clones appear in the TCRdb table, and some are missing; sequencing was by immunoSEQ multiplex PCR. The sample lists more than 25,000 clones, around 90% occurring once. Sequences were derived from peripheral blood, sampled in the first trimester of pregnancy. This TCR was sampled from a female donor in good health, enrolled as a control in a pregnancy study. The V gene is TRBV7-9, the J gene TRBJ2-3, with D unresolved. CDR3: CASSLWAPDTQYF. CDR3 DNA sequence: TGTGCCAGCAGCTTATGGGCCCCAGATACGCAGTATTTT.